This section outlines one TCR beta chain sequence together with its context. The antigen is undetermined. This specimen comes from a study of cytomegalovirus exposure and HLA in healthy donors. Across the study: Out of 180 million or so T cells, an earlier analysis found about 120 million unique TCR beta sequences in total.

Study-wide results and caveats: TCR beta V- and J-gene trimming was later associated with a missense DCLRE1C variant. Several of the most significant clusters appeared linked to common viral pathogens, based on a later analysis. Among CMV-associated TCR beta chains, most appeared HLA-restricted in a later analysis.

The PCR made use of 60 Vbeta and 13 Jbeta primers. The table came from immunoSEQ multiplex PCR; TCRdb's copy has only in-frame clones and leaves some out. The sample holds approximately 150,000 clones, around 83% seen once. CDR1 and CDR2 (germline): LNHDA, SQIVND (reference sequence). The ends lost 3 bases at V and 3 bases at J; junction bases unmatched: 4. The CDR3 runs to 14 residues. The clonotype originates from a man between 50 and 59 years old in good health and CMV-seropositive. The sample was PBMCs. This rearrangement joins TRBV19 to TRBJ1-1; TRBD1 matches at 7 bases. The chain's CDR3 is CASSIGTVHTEAFF. CDR3 sequence (DNA): TGTGCCAGTAGTATCGGGACAGTACACACTGAAGCTTTCTTT.